This is a list of T cell receptor beta chains from one sample in a study of blood T cells in healthy people across ages. TCRdb analysed the 5' RACE reads with MiXCR anew, one entry per CDR3 protein. The sample has around 1,000,000 distinct CDR3 sequences, roughly 24% seen once; the top ten hold around 0.75%. These data were also filed under a second study, of T cells of mothers and their children.

The material sequenced was blood. These receptors originate from a girl aged 2-10 years in good health. Each CDR3 is given with its conserved first and last residue. A D gene is named only where the DNA matches it firmly. Not every row has a clone size; where given, it reads once, few, many or a size class.

V	size	J	D	CDR3	DNA
TRBV2	-	TRBJ1-6	TRBD1	CASRVQGASRVSPLHF	TGTGCCAGCAGGGTACAGGGGGCGAGCCGGGTTTCACCCCTCCACTTT
TRBV5-1	few	TRBJ2-3	TRBD1	CASSSGQGRMGTDTQYF	TGCGCCAGCAGCTCCGGACAGGGAAGAATGGGGACAGATACGCAGTATTTT
TRBV12-3/TRBV12-4	-	TRBJ2-1	-	CASKHGRYNEQFF	TGTGCCAGCAAGCATGGTCGTTACAATGAGCAGTTCTTC
TRBV20-1	few	TRBJ1-4	-	CSARDWGGGEKLFF	TGCAGTGCTAGAGATTGGGGGGGCGGCGAAAAACTGTTTTTT
TRBV5-1	few	TRBJ2-1	-	CASSLMGDSYNEQFF	TGCGCCAGCAGCTTGATGGGGGATTCCTACAATGAGCAGTTCTTC
TRBV6-1	-	TRBJ2-4	TRBD2	CASQTSGRGDIQYF	TGTGCCAGCCAGACTAGCGGCAGGGGGGACATTCAGTACTTC
TRBV29-1	few	TRBJ1-4	TRBD1	CSVVETGNEKLFF	TGCAGCGTCGTTGAGACAGGGAATGAAAAACTGTTTTTT
TRBV2	once	TRBJ2-5	-	CASSDGGRLETQHF	TGTGCCAGCAGTGATGGGGGGCGGTTGGAGACCCAGCACTTC
TRBV5-4	-	TRBJ2-1	-	CASSSKVSWEDEQFF	TGTGCCAGCAGCTCCAAAGTGTCATGGGAGGATGAGCAGTTCTTC
TRBV29-1	-	TRBJ1-3	TRBD1	CSVGTKDRENTIYF	TGCAGCGTTGGTACCAAGGACAGGGAAAACACCATATATTTT
TRBV2	few	TRBJ1-1	-	CAGTNSGQSEAFF	TGTGCCGGAACCAACTCGGGGCAATCTGAAGCTTTCTTT
TRBV10-3	few	TRBJ2-4	-	CAISEGGWHIQYF	TGTGCCATCAGTGAGGGCGGATGGCACATTCAGTACTTC
TRBV7-9	-	TRBJ1-2	-	CASSLAQARYGYTF	TGTGCCAGCAGCTTAGCTCAGGCACGCTATGGCTACACCTTC
TRBV27	few	TRBJ2-5	-	CASSLWASNDRETQYF	TGTGCCAGCAGTTTATGGGCTAGCAATGATCGGGAGACCCAGTACTTC
TRBV29-1	-	TRBJ1-1	-	CSVERHEDLGAFF	TGCAGCGTTGAGAGGCATGAGGACCTGGGAGCTTTCTTT
TRBV12-3/TRBV12-4	few	TRBJ2-3	-	CASKDGPGPPDTQYF	TGTGCCAGCAAAGATGGTCCCGGGCCCCCAGATACGCAGTATTTT
TRBV3-1	-	TRBJ2-5	-	CACGKGPQETQYF	TGTGCCTGCGGGAAGGGGCCGCAAGAGACCCAGTACTTC
TRBV6-1	-	TRBJ2-5	TRBD2	CASSDLSGGGETQYF	TGTGCCAGCAGTGATCTTAGCGGGGGGGGCGAGACCCAGTACTTC
TRBV9	few	TRBJ2-7	-	CASSPHRDPYEQYF	TGTGCCAGCAGCCCCCACAGGGACCCCTACGAGCAGTACTTC
TRBV7-3	-	TRBJ2-5	-	CASSLSGSEETQYF	TGTGCCAGCAGCTTATCGGGGTCGGAAGAGACCCAGTACTTC
TRBV6-5	-	TRBJ1-6	-	CASSYSWSRSPLHF	TGTGCCAGCAGTTACTCTTGGTCGAGGTCACCCCTCCACTTT
TRBV19	-	TRBJ1-1	-	CASSIVGYTEAFF	TGTGCCAGTAGTATAGTAGGTTACACTGAAGCTTTCTTT
TRBV7-9	few	TRBJ2-4	-	CASSPAHGAGIDIQCF	TGTGCCAGCAGCCCGGCGCATGGGGCGGGGATCGACATTCAGTGCTTC
TRBV2	-	TRBJ2-7	TRBD2	CASSVETGGTYEQYF	TGTGCCAGCAGTGTAGAAACGGGAGGGACCTACGAGCAGTACTTC
TRBV29-1	-	TRBJ2-7	-	CSVLITGTRYYEQYF	TGCAGCGTTCTAATTACAGGAACTAGATACTACGAGCAGTACTTC
TRBV5-1	-	TRBJ2-7	TRBD1	CASSLIPRGQKGTYEQYF	TGCGCCAGCAGCTTAATCCCCAGGGGGCAAAAAGGGACCTACGAGCAGTACTTC
TRBV27	-	TRBJ1-2	-	CASAEIDRTTRYGYTF	TGTGCCAGCGCCGAAATCGACAGGACAACTCGCTATGGCTACACCTTC
TRBV5-5	-	TRBJ2-2	-	CASSPSVMSVYTGELFF	TGTGCCAGCAGCCCCTCGGTTATGAGCGTTTACACCGGGGAGCTGTTTTTT
TRBV12-3/TRBV12-4	few	TRBJ2-3	-	CASSLRDGDTDTQYF	TGTGCCAGCAGTTTACGGGACGGGGACACAGATACGCAGTATTTT
TRBV7-3	-	TRBJ1-1	-	CASSPADNTEAFF	TGTGCCAGCAGCCCTGCCGACAACACTGAAGCTTTCTTT
TRBV20-1	few	TRBJ1-5	TRBD1	CSARRTGDDNQPQHF	TGCAGTGCTAGGAGGACAGGGGACGACAATCAGCCCCAGCATTTT
TRBV20-1	few	TRBJ1-1	TRBD1	CSASRTGTEAFF	TGCAGTGCTAGTAGGACAGGTACTGAAGCTTTCTTT